Below are 16 T cell receptor beta chains sequenced from a single sample in a study of blood T cell repertoires in COVID-19. Produced via immunoSEQ multiplex PCR; TCRdb's table is partial and in-frame only. The table records under 300,000 clones, around 89% of them present only once. Sample: peripheral blood. The source is a woman between 35 and 50 years old with acute or convalescent COVID-19.

The chain couples TRBV18 to TRBJ1-1, with a weak D call TRBD1 (6 bases). The CDR3 has 14 residues. The germline V gene has CDR1 KGHSH and CDR2 LQKENI. V lost 1 base to trimming and J lost 1 base, with 7 bases between them. CDR3 loop: CASSPQQGNTEAFF. Written as DNA, the CDR3 is TGTGCCAGCTCACCACAACAGGGGAACACTGAAGCTTTCTTT.

The CDR3 region has the DNA TGTGCCAGCAGACGTATTCGGGGTAGCTCCTACGAGCAGTACGTC. Translating gives CASRRIRGSSYEQYV. The V gene is TRBV11-2, the J gene TRBJ2-7; TRBD2 might be the D (5 bases). CDR3 length equals 15 residues. V lost 6 bases and J 0 bases, leaving 15 bases between the germline ends. Germline V gene lookup returns CDR1 SGHAT and CDR2 FQNNGV.

J is TRBJ2-3 and V is TRBV9; TRBD1 agrees at 9 bases. Germline CDR1 reads SGDLS; CDR2 reads YYNGEE. The length of the CDR3 is 16 residues. V lost 4 bases, J lost 4 bases, and 10 bases stayed unmatched. The CDR3 coding sequence is TGTGCCAGCAGCCCTCGGTTGGACAGGGGAGCAGATACGCAGTATTTT. The encoded protein is CASSPRLDRGADTQYF.

V and J are TRBV9 and TRBJ2-5, with TRBD2 identical over 14 bases. Per germline, CDR1 SGDLS and CDR2 YYNGEE. The CDR3 runs to 16 residues. The junction had 2 bases not matched to a gene; V was cut back by 3 bases and J by 1 base. The CDR3 region is CASSAGTSGGQETQYF. Here the CDR3 DNA reads TGTGCCAGCAGCGCGGGGACTAGCGGGGGCCAAGAGACCCAGTACTTC.

V is TRBV10-3 and J is TRBJ1-4; TRBD1 matches 11 bases. V shed 7 bases, J shed 3 bases, and the junction held 7 bases outside the gene matches. The CDR3 contains 16 residues. Germline V lookup: CDR1 ENHRY, CDR2 SYGVKD. This chain's CDR3 is CAIKSGQGAPNEKLFF. CDR3 bases: TGTGCCATCAAGTCCGGACAGGGGGCCCCTAATGAAAAACTGTTTTTT.

The J gene is TRBJ2-3, the V gene TRBV4-1; tentative D call: TRBD2 (5 bases). This CDR3 is built from 16 residues. The germline V gene encodes CDR1 MGHRA and CDR2 YSYEKL. V lost 0 bases, J lost 2 bases, and 12 bases lay in between. The CDR3 region is CASSQDRGAVTDTQYF. As DNA, the CDR3 is TGCGCCAGCAGCCAAGATAGAGGAGCGGTCACAGATACGCAGTATTTT.

The chain uses TRBV5-6 and TRBJ1-2, with 8 bases aligning to TRBD1. The CDR3 runs 12 residues. V shed 4 bases, J shed 7 bases, and the junction held 3 bases outside the gene matches. Per germline, CDR1 SGHDT and CDR2 YYEEEE. Here the CDR3 DNA reads TGTGCCAGCAGCATCGGGACAGGTGGCTACACCTTC. It codes for CASSIGTGGYTF.

Only a few counts were recorded for this clone. The chain employs TRBV18 and TRBJ2-5; 7 nucleotides line up with TRBD2. Trimming removed 2 bases from V and 6 bases from J; junction bases left unmatched: 12. This CDR3 region has 16 residues. The germline gives CDR1 KGHSH, CDR2 LQKENI. The CDR3 DNA reads as TGTGCCAGCTCACCAACCGAGATGACTAGCCGACAGACCCAGTACTTC. Translation gives CASSPTEMTSRQTQYF.

The chain has TRBV9 and TRBJ2-2; TRBD2 agrees at 9 bases. Trimming at V came to 0 bases and at J to 6 bases, leaving 3 bases not matched to a gene. The germline gives CDR1 SGDLS, CDR2 YYNGEE. This CDR3 is built from 15 residues. The CDR3 region is CASSVVSSGAGELFF. In nucleotides, the CDR3 is TGTGCCAGCAGCGTAGTGTCTAGCGGGGCCGGGGAGCTGTTTTTT.

The J gene is TRBJ2-5, the V gene TRBV30, with a possible D match to TRBD1 (5 bases). Germline CDR1 reads GTSNPN; CDR2 reads SVGIG (reference sequence). The V and J ends lost 2 bases and 5 bases respectively, with 12 bases between them. The CDR3 length is 13 residues. In DNA, the CDR3 is TGTGCCTGGAGTAAGGGGTTGGGGGAGACCCAGTACTTC. It yields the protein CAWSKGLGETQYF.

This chain joins TRBV3-1 (or the pseudogene TRBV3-2) and TRBJ1-2, with D perhaps TRBD1 (6 bases). This CDR3 has 12 amino acids. The germline V and J ends were trimmed by 1 base and 8 bases, with 8 bases remaining between them. Per the germline V gene, CDR1 is LGHDT and CDR2 is YNNKEL (reference sequence). The CDR3 protein is CASSQARGGYTF. CDR3 nucleotide sequence: TGTGCCAGCAGCCAAGCAAGGGGGGGCTACACCTTC.

This chain uses TRBV2 with TRBJ1-5; 11 bases fit TRBD1. V dropped 5 bases and J dropped 9; count of bases not matched to a gene: 9. CDR3 length: 15 residues. Looked up from germline, CDR1 is SNHLY and CDR2 is FYNNEI. CDR3 region: CASSSGTGGGTPQHF. The CDR3 DNA reads as TGTGCCAGCAGTTCCGGGACAGGGGGTGGGACGCCCCAGCATTTT.

This clone was picked up one time. V gene TRBV2 combines with J gene TRBJ2-2; possibly TRBD2 for D (6 bases). Looked up from germline, CDR1 is SNHLY and CDR2 is FYNNEI. The CDR3 has 15 residues. V shed 7 bases and J shed 5 bases, with 17 bases lying between them. The CDR3 bases are TGTGCCAGCACATCCGGGACTCGATCGACCGGGGAGCTGTTTTTT. Encoded protein: CASTSGTRSTGELFF.

V and J are TRBV28 and TRBJ1-1; D not resolved. CDR3 length: 13 residues. The germline V and J ends were trimmed by 2 bases and 8 bases, with 12 bases remaining between them. Looked up from germline, CDR1 is MDHEN and CDR2 is SYDVKM. DNA for the CDR3: TGTGCCAGCAGTTTAACTGGCGCAGGAGAAGCTTTCTTT. It yields the protein CASSLTGAGEAFF.

The gene calls are TRBV20-1 and TRBJ2-2, with TRBD1 identical over 7 bases. The CDR3 length is 14 residues. Trimming took 3 bases from V and 4 from J; bases not matched to a gene: 5. The germline gives CDR1 DFQATT, CDR2 SNEGSKA (reference sequence). The CDR3: CSASGDSGTGELFF. The CDR3 nucleotides read TGCAGTGCTAGTGGGGACAGTGGCACCGGGGAGCTGTTTTTT.

The genes are TRBV24-1 and TRBJ1-1; perhaps TRBD1 as D (6 bases). Germline CDR1 and CDR2: KGHDR and SFDVKD. Trimming took off 2 bases at V and 7 bases at J, with 10 bases between the two ends. The CDR3 totals 13 residues. DNA of the CDR3: TGTGCCACCAGTGATTACAGGGTGAATGAAGCTTTCTTT. It specifies CATSDYRVNEAFF.